This TCR beta chain was captured by sequencing in a study of T cell repertoires in cytomegalovirus infection. CDR1 DFQATT and CDR2 SNEGSKA come from the germline V gene (reference sequence). The CDR3 totals 15 residues. The V and J ends lost 1 base and 5 bases respectively, with 15 bases between them. TCRdb called the reads again in MiXCR, with one record for every CDR3 protein. This table has around 300,000 distinct CDR3 sequences, 20% to 25% appearing once. With regard to this clonotype: The target antigen is unknown.

The sample was cultured PBMCs, taken from culture after CMV antigen stimulation. J is TRBJ1-5 and V is TRBV20-1, with D tentatively TRBD1 (5 bases). This TCR was recovered from a human donor in good health (CMV status not recorded). Some clones in this sample may be carry-over from other donors' samples. CDR3 amino acids: CSARAGGTVYQPQHF. The CDR3, as DNA: TGCAGTGCTAGAGCGGGGGGTACCGTCTATCAGCCCCAGCATTTT.